The entry below describes one T cell receptor beta chain. No antigen is known for it. An end of the junction does not agree with germline; a read error may underlie this. Germline CDR1 reads MGHDK; CDR2 reads SYGVNS. The CDR3 consists of 13 residues. The record originates from a study of cytomegalovirus exposure and HLA in healthy donors. Study-wide background: Researchers previously reported finding fewer than 140 million unique TCR beta sequences from approximately 200 million T cells. Regarding the study as a whole: Follow-up analysis later connected one missense variant in DCLRE1C with trimming of TCR beta V- and J-genes. A later analysis by the authors found several of the most significant clusters apparently linked to common viral pathogens.

The PCR contained 60 Vbeta and 13 Jbeta primers. Profiling relied on immunoSEQ multiplex PCR, and the TCRdb table lists in-frame clones only, not all of them. The data hold about 130,000 clones, with roughly 75% observed a single time. V gene TRBV25-1 combines with J gene TRBJ1-1; no firm D call. Sequenced sample: PBMCs. The TCR comes from a man younger than 45 in good health and CMV-seronegative. Here the CDR3 reads CAGSPRQNTEAFF. The CDR3 DNA reads as TGTGCCGGCAGTCCTAGGCAGAACACTGAAGCTTTCTTT.